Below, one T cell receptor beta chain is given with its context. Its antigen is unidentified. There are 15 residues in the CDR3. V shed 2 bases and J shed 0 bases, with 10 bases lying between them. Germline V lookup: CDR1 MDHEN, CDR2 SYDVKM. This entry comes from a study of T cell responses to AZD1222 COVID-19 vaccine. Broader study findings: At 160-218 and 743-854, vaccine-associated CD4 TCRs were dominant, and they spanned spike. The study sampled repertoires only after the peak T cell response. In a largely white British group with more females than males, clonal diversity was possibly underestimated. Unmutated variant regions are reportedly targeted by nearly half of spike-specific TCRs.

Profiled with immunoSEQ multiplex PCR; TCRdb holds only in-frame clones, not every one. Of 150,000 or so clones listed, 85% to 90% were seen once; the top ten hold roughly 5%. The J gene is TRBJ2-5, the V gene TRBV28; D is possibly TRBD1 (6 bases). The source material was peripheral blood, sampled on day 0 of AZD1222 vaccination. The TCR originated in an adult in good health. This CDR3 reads CASSLSDRYQETQYF. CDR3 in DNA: TGTGCCAGCAGTTTAAGCGACAGGTACCAAGAGACCCAGTACTTC.